The 21 T cell receptor beta chains below come from one sample, sequenced in a study of blood T cell repertoires in COVID-19. The repertoire was sequenced with immunoSEQ multiplex PCR; TCRdb's copy has only in-frame clones and lacks some. The sample contains 140,000 or so clones, about 83% of which appear only once. The source material was PBMCs or T cells enriched from blood (not recorded which). These receptors were obtained from a woman aged 50 to 60 with acute COVID-19.

This clone was seen many times. V is TRBV2 and J is TRBJ1-5; the D gene is possibly TRBD1 (6 bases). The germline V gene encodes CDR1 SNHLY and CDR2 FYNNEI. CDR3 length: 15 residues. V dropped 6 bases and J dropped 0 bases, with 12 bases sitting between them. The CDR3 loop reads CASRERQVSNQPQHF. DNA of the CDR3: TGTGCCAGCAGAGAGAGACAGGTTAGCAATCAGCCCCAGCATTTT.

The chain is built from TRBV19 and TRBJ2-7, with D possibly matching TRBD2 (5 bases). From germline, CDR1 is LNHDA and CDR2 SQIVND (reference sequence). Trimming pared 3 bases from V and 2 bases from J, leaving 20 bases between. This CDR3 contains 17 residues. CDR3 region: CASSISPRVRTAYEQYF. The CDR3, as DNA: TGTGCCAGTAGTATTTCTCCGAGGGTCCGTACGGCCTACGAGCAGTACTTC.

The gene calls are TRBV4-3 and TRBJ1-6; the D gene is possibly TRBD1 (6 bases). Germline V gives CDR1 LGHNA, CDR2 YSLEER. Trimming cost V 1 base and J 10 bases, with 17 bases left between them. The CDR3 is made up of 16 amino acids. CDR3: CASSQVRGAKDSPLHF. The CDR3 DNA reads TGCGCCAGCAGCCAAGTACGGGGGGCGAAGGACTCACCCCTCCACTTT.

The chain is built from TRBV19 and TRBJ2-2; 9 bases map to TRBD1. With V trimmed by 8 bases and J by 1 base, 5 bases remained unmatched. The germline gives CDR1 LNHDA, CDR2 SQIVND (reference sequence). This CDR3 spans 15 amino acids. The CDR3 sequence is CASDTGGGNTGELFF. The DNA for the CDR3 is TGTGCCAGTGATACAGGGGGCGGGAACACCGGGGAGCTGTTTTTT.

The chain uses TRBV11-3 and TRBJ1-4; weak D call: TRBD1 (5 bases). The CDR3 contains 15 residues. Trimming removed 5 bases from V and 8 bases from J, with 18 bases in between. The germline V gene encodes CDR1 SGHNT and CDR2 YENEEA. CDR3 sequence: CASSPTQGGVEKLFF. In DNA, the CDR3 is TGTGCCAGCAGCCCGACGCAGGGAGGTGTCGAAAAACTGTTTTTT.

The chain has TRBV4-1 and TRBJ2-1, with a possible D match to TRBD1 (6 bases). This CDR3 is built from 14 residues. Trimming left V 4 bases short and J 8 bases short, with 15 bases between. Germline V gene data show CDR1 as MGHRA and CDR2 as YSYEKL. This CDR3 reads CASSPIQGVHEQFF. DNA of the CDR3: TGCGCCAGCAGCCCCATACAGGGTGTCCATGAGCAGTTCTTC.

The chain recombines TRBV7-9 with TRBJ2-1, with D maybe TRBD2 (6 bases). Trimming removed 5 bases from V and 16 bases from J, with 15 bases in between. Germline V gene lookup returns CDR1 SEHNR and CDR2 FQNEAQ (reference sequence). The CDR3 is 11 residues long. The DNA of the CDR3 is TGTGCCAGCAGCCTCCCTCCCGGGGGATTCTTC. Its translation is CASSLPPGGFF.

V and J are TRBV5-1 and TRBJ2-5, with 10 positions matching TRBD2. J was trimmed by 3 bases and V by 4 bases; bases with no gene match: 6. Germline V gene sequence: CDR1 SGHRS, CDR2 YFSETQ. The CDR3 consists of 15 residues. The CDR3 is CASSPQSGREETQYF. CDR3 bases: TGCGCCAGCAGCCCGCAAAGCGGGAGGGAAGAGACCCAGTACTTC.

The V call is TRBV9, the J call TRBJ2-2, with 8 bases identical to TRBD2. The CDR3 is made up of 16 amino acids. In germline, CDR1 is SGDLS, CDR2 YYNGEE. Trimming cost V 4 bases and J 7 bases; bases outside gene matches: 12. This chain's CDR3 is CASSPRGAGGNGELFF. CDR3 in DNA: TGTGCCAGCAGCCCCCGGGGGGCGGGAGGCAACGGGGAGCTGTTTTTT.

This chain joins TRBV24-1 and TRBJ1-2, with D tentatively TRBD1 (5 bases). This CDR3 contains 14 residues. The germline V gene has CDR1 KGHDR and CDR2 SFDVKD. V shed 7 bases and J shed 7 bases, with 18 bases lying between them. The CDR3 region has the DNA TGTGCCACCAGGCCCGGAGGGGATGGTTCTGGCTACACCTTC. Translating it yields CATRPGGDGSGYTF.

This clone was recorded only once. The chain has TRBV6-5 and TRBJ2-7, with 9 bases that match TRBD2. Looked up from germline, CDR1 is MNHEY and CDR2 is SVGAGI. The trim removed 6 bases at V and 3 bases at J, leaving 9 bases unmatched. This CDR3 region has 15 residues. CDR3 residues: CASRRGGQGLYEQYF. DNA for the CDR3: TGTGCCAGCAGGCGGGGGGGTCAGGGACTCTACGAGCAGTACTTC.

The genes are TRBV4-1 and TRBJ2-7, with 11 bases matching TRBD1. V dropped 3 bases and J dropped 7; count of bases not matched to a gene: 5. Germline V gene sequence: CDR1 MGHRA, CDR2 YSYEKL. This CDR3 has 14 residues. The CDR3 DNA reads as TGCGCCAGCAGCCACGGACAGGGGGCAAAAGAGCAGTACTTC. This gives the protein CASSHGQGAKEQYF.

The table lists this clone with a few counts. The chain recombines TRBV29-1 with TRBJ2-3, with TRBD1 as a possible D gene (5 bases). V lost 5 bases and J lost 6, with 9 bases in between. This CDR3 has 11 residues. Germline V lookup: CDR1 SQVTM, CDR2 ANQGSEA. For the CDR3, the DNA is TGCAGCGTTAAGAACAGGGATACGCAGTATTTT. This sequence encodes CSVKNRDTQYF.

V usage is TRBV15 and J usage is TRBJ2-3; 7 bases agree with TRBD1. CDR3 length equals 15 residues. V lost 2 bases and J lost 2; bases outside the gene matches: 4. Germline CDR1 LNHNV, CDR2 YYDKDF (reference sequence). The CDR3 DNA reads as TGTGCCACCAGCAGAAACAGGGGCCTCACAGATACGCAGTATTTT. It specifies CATSRNRGLTDTQYF. The variable domain in full, with the rest retrieved from reference TRBV15 and TRBJ2-3, is DAMVIQNPRYQVTQFGKPVTLSCSQTLNHNVMYWYQQKSSQAPKLLFHYYDKDFNNEADTPDNFQSRRPNTSFCFLDIRSPGLGDTAMYLCATSRNRGLTDTQYFGPGTRLTVL.

The chain recombines TRBV5-1 with TRBJ2-7; 10 positions match TRBD2. J lost 8 bases, V lost 0 bases, and 8 bases had no gene match. The CDR3 length is 15 residues. Germline CDR1 is SGHRS and CDR2 is YFSETQ. In nucleotides, the CDR3 is TGCGCCAGCAGCTTGGATCTAGCGGGAGAAAGTCAGCAGTACTTC. This translates into CASSLDLAGESQQYF.

This chain links TRBV7-2 with TRBJ2-5; TRBD2 is a possible D gene (5 bases). Per germline, CDR1 SGHTA and CDR2 FQGNSA. Trimming left V 3 bases short and J 2 bases short, with 10 bases between. The CDR3 sequence is 14 residues long. DNA for the CDR3: TGTGCCAGCAGCTTGGGTGGCGGGCAAGAGACCCAGTACTTC. The encoded protein is CASSLGGGQETQYF.

This chain connects TRBV7-9 to TRBJ1-5; the D gene is possibly TRBD1 (5 bases). The CDR3 consists of 14 residues. The V gene lost 2 bases and the J gene lost 4 bases, with 9 bases spanning the gap. CDR1 and CDR2 (germline): SEHNR, FQNEAQ (reference sequence). The CDR3 coding sequence is TGTGCCAGCAGCTTAATGGGGCCTAATCAGCCCCAGCATTTT. Residues: CASSLMGPNQPQHF. Drawing the rest from reference TRBV7-9 and TRBJ1-5, the complete variable domain is DTGVSQNPRHKITKRGQNVTFRCDPISEHNRLYWYRQTLGQGPEFLTYFQNEAQLEKSRLLSDRFSAERPKGSFSTLEIQRTEQGDSAMYLCASSLMGPNQPQHFGDGTRLSIL.

This chain uses TRBV29-1 with TRBJ1-2, with TRBD1 matching over 8 bases. This CDR3 contains 12 residues. V gave up 6 bases and J gave up 7 bases; unmatched junction bases: 7. Germline lookup yields CDR1 SQVTM and CDR2 ANQGSEA. The CDR3, as DNA: TGCAGCGTCGCCAGGGGGCGTGGTGGCTACACCTTC. Translation gives CSVARGRGGYTF.

The sample holds one count of this clone. Within the sample, other DNA sequences also encode this same CDR3. The chain couples TRBV19 to TRBJ1-3, with D uncertain. Germline CDR1 and CDR2: LNHDA and SQIVND (reference sequence). Between the trimmed V and J ends, which lost 3 bases and 1 base, there was a span of 7 bases. The CDR3 is 14 residues long. The CDR3 protein is CASSIGGSGNTIYF. CDR3 nucleotide sequence: TGTGCCAGTAGTATTGGAGGTTCTGGAAACACCATATATTTT.

This clone has more than one count but fewer than ten. The CDR3 here is CASSLVGGGDGNTIYF. In DNA, the CDR3 is TGTGCCAGCAGCTTAGTGGGAGGGGGAGACGGAAACACCATATATTTT. This chain connects TRBV7-8 to TRBJ1-3, with D possibly being TRBD1 (6 bases). CDR1 and CDR2 from the germline V gene are SGHVS and FQNEAQ. This CDR3 is 16 amino acids long. The V end was cut by 1 base, the J end by 4 bases, with 14 bases between. Based on the CDR3 plus reference TRBV7-8 and TRBJ1-3, the full variable domain is GAGVSQSPRYKVAKRGQDVALRCDPISGHVSLFWYQQALGQGPEFLTYFQNEAQLDKSGLPSDRFFAERPEGSVSTLKIQRTQQEDSAVYLCASSLVGGGDGNTIYFGEGSWLTVV.

The chain uses TRBV19 and TRBJ2-1, with 13 bases aligning to TRBD2. Germline V gives CDR1 LNHDA, CDR2 SQIVND (reference sequence). This CDR3 spans 18 amino acids. V dropped 5 bases and J dropped 6; count of bases not matched to a gene: 13. CDR3 sequence: CASSAHWTSGSLSNEQFF. Written as DNA, the CDR3 is TGTGCCAGTAGTGCGCACTGGACTAGCGGGAGTTTGTCCAATGAGCAGTTCTTC.